This paragraph reports one TCR beta chain. This clone was counted once. Its antigen specificity is not known. No qualities accompany the bases; no much larger clone lies one base away. This entry comes from a study of T cell responses to AZD1222 COVID-19 vaccine (dated by TCRdb to 2020 to 2022). Background on the whole study: AZD1222 recipients whose second dose came at about 4 weeks and those whose second dose came at about 12 weeks were combined into one group, since spike-specific TCR depth and breadth did not differ between the two schedules. Trial participants were enrolled into age subgroups of 18-55, 56-69 and 70-plus years, which contained approximately 150, 30 and 60 TCR-sequenced participants, respectively. TCR sequencing covered over 230 trial participants: around 210 given two doses of AZD1222 and some 25 given two doses of MenACWY control vaccine. The research as a whole found: The 56-69-year group was small, and its depth increase did not reach significance, likely because of low power. Vaccine-associated CD4 TCRs spanned the whole spike protein, with dominant responses in regions 160-218 and 743-854. Because no day 14 peak-response samples were available, repertoires were characterized only after the peak T cell response. Reportedly, almost half of the unique spike-specific TCRs recognized epitopes lying outside the regions that are mutated in the B.1.351 and B.1.1.7 variants. Most participants were white British and females outnumbered males, and the authors suggested that clonal diversity may have been underestimated. After two AZD1222 doses, spike-specific TCR breadth and depth were significantly higher than at day 0 and than in MenACWY recipients. Conclusions about previously exposed vaccinees were limited because only six AZD1222 recipients were SARS-CoV-2 seropositive at baseline.

Compared with germline, V lacks 4 bases and J lacks 0 bases; bases without a gene match: 6. Taken from the germline V gene (reference sequence), the CDR1 and CDR2 loops are SEHNR and FQNEAQ. The CDR3 spans 16 residues, from the cysteine through the phenylalanine. This entry keeps only the CDR3 DNA: 48 bases, framed from base 1. The time point label, read with the paper, signifies: baseline before first vaccination. Vaccinee samples were obtained from the UK trials COV001 and COV002, which included a single-blind randomized controlled phase 2/3 trial of AZD1222 (ChAdOx1 nCoV-19) in healthy adults. For TCRbeta chain sequencing, PBMC samples were collected from trial participants at day 0 and at day 28 after the second dose. The CDR3 regions of human TCRbeta chains were analyzed by immunosequencing. From the authors' description of their analysis: Repertoire TCRs were matched against a reference library of SARS-CoV-2-specific TCRs generated with the MIRA antigen-specificity platform. Breadth was defined as the fraction of unique TCRs that were SARS-CoV-2-associated. Depth was defined as the fraction of total T cells that were SARS-CoV-2-associated. Each spike-specific TCR was assigned to its reactive spike region and to a CD4 or CD8 class using the MIRA data. Log10-transformed breadth and depth values were compared by one-way ANOVA with Sidak's multiple comparisons tests. In its TCRdb copy, this immuneACCESS table keeps in-frame sequences only and misses some clones. Where compared with another copy, unresolved V genes explain less than half of these, and the others have no known cause. V and J calls and clone size are as listed in that table; D and trimming were resolved from the DNA. The sample table shows about 140,000 clones, and about 92% are seen once. The top ten clonotypes cover 3% to 3.5% of the sample.

The sequence was obtained from an adult in good health. The source was peripheral blood, collected on day 0 of AZD1222 vaccination. Recombination linked TRBV7-9 to TRBJ2-7, and 10 bases in between align with TRBD2. The nucleotides are TGTGCCAGCAGCTGGAGCGGGGGGGAAAGCTCCTACGAGCAGTACTTC. It specifies CASSWSGGESSYEQYF.